The following is a TCR beta chain sequence with its context. Template material for amplifying TCR beta CDR3 regions consisted of RNA transcripts. HTBI primers were the set used in a first-round RT-PCR of the TCR CDR3. TCRdb reprocessed the multiplex PCR reads via MiXCR and lists one record per CDR3 protein. The sample yields hundreds of thousands of distinct CDR3 sequences, 14% seen once. The source of the sample is a study of T cells in Graves' hyperthyroidism and ophthalmopathy. Hyperthyroidism was newly diagnosed in patients aged 18 to 65 (duration under 2 months). Material: blood. The sequence was collected from a woman between 18 and 30 years old with Graves' hyperthyroidism.

CDR3 in amino acids: CASSLGHAIDEQYF. For the CDR3, the DNA is TGTGCCAGCAGCTTAGGACACGCTATCGACGAGCAGTACTTC. J is TRBJ2-7 and V is TRBV13, with D unresolved. V lost 0 bases and J lost 5, with 11 bases in between. Germline-derived CDR1 and CDR2 are PRHDT and FYEKMQ (reference sequence). The CDR3 length is 14 residues.